These 25 T cell receptor beta chains were all obtained from the same sample, sequenced in a study of brain T cells in children with intractable seizures. Libraries were prepared by immunoSEQ multiplex PCR; TCRdb keeps only in-frame clonotypes and omits some of them. The data show 110,000 or so clones, 90% to 95% seen once. Sequencing was performed on peripheral blood, taken at surgery. The receptors were sampled from a boy under two years old with hemimegalencephaly and intractable seizures.

The V gene is TRBV28, the J gene TRBJ1-1; D possibly corresponds to TRBD1 (5 bases). The length of the CDR3 is 13 residues. Per germline, CDR1 MDHEN and CDR2 SYDVKM. Trimming took 3 bases from V and 4 from J, leaving 9 bases between them. In DNA form, the CDR3 reads TGTGCCAGCAGTTTCCAGGGCCGCACTGAAGCTTTCTTT. It yields the protein CASSFQGRTEAFF.

This chain joins TRBV9 and TRBJ2-1; no reliable D call. The CDR3 totals 14 residues. Germline CDR1 reads SGDLS; CDR2 reads YYNGEE. Trimming removed 0 bases at V and 8 bases at J, with 12 bases between. The CDR3 nucleotides read TGTGCCAGCAGCGTAGTAACTGGCGGCCATGAGCAGTTCTTC. This codes for CASSVVTGGHEQFF.

The chain recombines TRBV6-5 with TRBJ1-6, with no clear D. V lost 0 bases and J lost 7, with 10 bases in between. From germline, CDR1 is MNHEY and CDR2 SVGAGI. This CDR3 contains 15 residues. CDR3: CASSYSPGFNSPLHF. The CDR3, as DNA: TGTGCCAGCAGTTACTCCCCAGGCTTCAATTCACCCCTCCACTTT.

The chain joins TRBV28 to TRBJ2-3; D is unresolved. Trimming pared 3 bases from V and 1 base from J, leaving 11 bases between. CDR1 is MDHEN, CDR2 SYDVKM, per germline. The CDR3 is made up of 15 amino acids. The CDR3 protein is CASSFIAPGTDTQYF. CDR3 nucleotide sequence: TGTGCCAGCAGTTTTATAGCCCCAGGCACAGATACGCAGTATTTT.

The J gene is TRBJ2-5, the V gene TRBV7-2; 8 bases map to TRBD2. V lost 4 bases and J lost 3; bases outside the gene matches: 4. The germline CDR1 and CDR2 sequences are SGHTA and FQGNSA. The CDR3 has 14 residues. CDR3 protein: CASSSWTSKETQYF. For the CDR3, the DNA is TGTGCCAGCAGCTCTTGGACTAGCAAAGAGACCCAGTACTTC.

The V and J genes are TRBV11-3 and TRBJ2-5; D is perhaps TRBD2 (6 bases). The CDR3 extends over 14 amino acids. CDR1 SGHNT and CDR2 YENEEA come from the germline V gene. Trimming pared 1 base from V and 5 bases from J, leaving 11 bases between. The CDR3 DNA reads as TGTGCCAGCAGCTTAGGAGGAGGGCGGGAGACCCAGTACTTC. Its protein product is CASSLGGGRETQYF.

The chain has TRBV11-2 and TRBJ2-3, with TRBD2 matching over 9 bases. The CDR3 length is 15 residues. Germline CDR1 is SGHAT and CDR2 is FQNNGV. The V and J ends lost 0 bases and 6 bases, in that order; junction bases with no gene match: 4. The CDR3 DNA reads as TGTGCCAGCAGCTTAGATCGAGCGGGAGGCGATACGCAGTATTTT. This encodes CASSLDRAGGDTQYF.

V usage is TRBV4-2 and J usage is TRBJ2-1, with D hard to call. Trimming pared 4 bases from V and 7 bases from J, leaving 11 bases between. The CDR3 extends over 13 amino acids. Germline values: CDR1 LGHNA, CDR2 YNFKEQ. DNA for the CDR3: TGTGCCAGCAGCCTGAACCGATTTAATGAGCAGTTCTTC. Translation: CASSLNRFNEQFF.

The chain employs TRBV28 and TRBJ1-5; D remains unclear. The CDR3 covers 16 residues. Germline-derived CDR1 and CDR2 are MDHEN and SYDVKM. Trimming left V 2 bases short and J 3 bases short, with 14 bases between. As DNA, the CDR3 is TGTGCCAGCAGTTTAATTGACGCGCTCATCAATCAGCCCCAGCATTTT. The encoded protein is CASSLIDALINQPQHF.

This chain's CDR3 is CASSTRYSYNEQFF. The DNA for the CDR3 is TGTGCCAGTAGTACAAGATACTCCTACAATGAGCAGTTCTTC. V usage is TRBV19 and J usage is TRBJ2-1; D ambiguous. The V gene lost 4 bases and the J gene lost 0 bases, with 7 bases spanning the gap. CDR3 size: 14 residues. Germline V CDR1 and CDR2: LNHDA, SQIVND (reference sequence).

This chain connects TRBV7-6 to TRBJ2-2; possibly TRBD1 or TRBD2 for D (5 bases each). The CDR3 is made up of 15 amino acids. In germline, CDR1 is SGHVS, CDR2 FNYEAQ. V was clipped by 3 bases and J by 7 bases, with 15 bases between them. The DNA for the CDR3 is TGTGCCAGCAGCTTTCTCCAGGGAGCCGGCGGGGAGCTGTTTTTT. Translated: CASSFLQGAGGELFF. Combining the CDR3 with reference TRBV7-6 and TRBJ2-2 gives the whole variable domain GAGVSQSPRYKVTKRGQDVALRCDPISGHVSLYWYRQALGQGPEFLTYFNYEAQQDKSGLPNDRFSAERPEGSISTLTIQRTEQRDSAMYRCASSFLQGAGGELFFGEGSRLTVL.

The chain joins TRBV2 to TRBJ1-1, with D hard to call. CDR1 SNHLY and CDR2 FYNNEI come from the germline V gene. Trimming took off 2 bases at V and 1 base at J, with 5 bases between the two ends. The CDR3 is 13 residues long. CDR3 residues: CASSEWGNTEAFF. As DNA, the CDR3 is TGTGCCAGCAGTGAATGGGGGAACACTGAAGCTTTCTTT.

This chain connects TRBV5-1 to TRBJ1-2, with D hard to call. CDR3 size: 14 residues. The ends were cut back, 7 bases at V and 7 bases at J, with 20 bases in the middle. Germline V gene data show CDR1 as SGHRS and CDR2 as YFSETQ. The CDR3 DNA sequence: TGCGCCAGCCGGGAGCAGGCCGGCGCGGGTGGCTACACCTTC. Its protein is CASREQAGAGGYTF.

This clone was counted once. CDR3 in amino acids: CASSLFGPGLDYEQYF. DNA for the CDR3: TGTGCCAGCAGCTTATTTGGTCCGGGACTTGACTACGAGCAGTACTTC. This sequence joins TRBV7-2 and TRBJ2-7; perhaps TRBD2 as D (6 bases). Germline V gene data show CDR1 as SGHTA and CDR2 as FQGNSA. V was clipped by 2 bases and J by 3 bases, with 17 bases between them. The CDR3 loop spans 16 amino acids.

The rearrangement uses TRBV28 and TRBJ2-2, with D possibly called TRBD1 or TRBD2 (5 bases each). Deletions cut 6 bases from V and 3 bases from J, with 14 bases between. The length of the CDR3 is 15 residues. Per germline, CDR1 MDHEN and CDR2 SYDVKM. CDR3 region: CASRRQTRDTGELFF. The CDR3 region has the DNA TGTGCCAGCAGACGACAGACGAGGGACACCGGGGAGCTGTTTTTT. The whole variable domain, remainder taken from reference TRBV28 and TRBJ2-2, is DVKVTQSSRYLVKRTGEKVFLECVQDMDHENMFWYRQDPGLGLRLIYFSYDVKMKEKGDIPEGYSVSREKKERFSLILESASTNQTSMYLCASRRQTRDTGELFFGEGSRLTVL.

The J gene is TRBJ2-3, the V gene TRBV27; a possible D gene is TRBD1 (5 bases). This CDR3 comprises 14 residues. V lost 1 base, J lost 0 bases, and 5 bases lay in between. From germline, CDR1 is MNHEY and CDR2 SMNVEV (reference sequence). Here the CDR3 reads CASSLWGSTDTQYF. The CDR3 DNA is TGTGCCAGCAGTTTATGGGGCAGCACAGATACGCAGTATTTT.

V usage is TRBV13 and J usage is TRBJ2-1; a weak D match, TRBD1 (5 bases). Germline V gene data show CDR1 as PRHDT and CDR2 as FYEKMQ (reference sequence). The CDR3 spans 11 residues. With 4 bases removed from V and 11 bases from J, the gap between germline ends came to 9 bases. The CDR3 coding sequence is TGTGCCAGCAGCTCGGCAGGGCAGCAGTTCTTC. Translating it yields CASSSAGQQFF.

V gene TRBV3-1 (or the pseudogene TRBV3-2) combines with J gene TRBJ2-1; D gene ambiguous. The length of the CDR3 is 14 residues. With 1 base removed from V and 4 bases from J, the gap between germline ends came to 8 bases. Germline CDR1 reads LGHDT; CDR2 reads YNNKEL (reference sequence). CDR3 nucleotides: TGTGCCAGCAGCCAAGGAGATGGATACAATGAGCAGTTCTTC. Encoded protein: CASSQGDGYNEQFF.

The V gene is TRBV4-1, the J gene TRBJ2-3; D not resolved. CDR1 is MGHRA and CDR2 is YSYEKL in the germline V gene. The CDR3 is 16 residues long. Trimming shortened V by 3 bases and J by 4 bases, and 17 bases separated the two germline ends. DNA for the CDR3: TGCGCCAGCAGCCACGCGGCCCGAGCACGGGCAGATACGCAGTATTTT. It encodes CASSHAARARADTQYF.

The J gene is TRBJ2-3, the V gene TRBV3-1 (or the pseudogene TRBV3-2), with unresolved D. Germline values: CDR1 LGHDT, CDR2 YNNKEL (reference sequence). V was trimmed by 0 bases and J by 3 bases, leaving 7 bases between them. The length of the CDR3 is 14 residues. CDR3 DNA sequence: TGTGCCAGCAGCCAAGACGTCCAAACAGATACGCAGTATTTT. Protein product: CASSQDVQTDTQYF.

The chain combines TRBV7-6 with TRBJ1-3, with D perhaps TRBD1 (5 bases). The V and J ends lost 3 bases and 0 bases respectively, with 12 bases between them. The CDR3 is 16 amino acids. In germline, CDR1 is SGHVS, CDR2 FNYEAQ. Here the CDR3 reads CASSLRTGGSGNTIYF. The DNA of the CDR3 is TGTGCCAGCAGCTTGCGAACAGGTGGCTCTGGAAACACCATATATTTT.

This chain connects TRBV27 to TRBJ2-7, with D unresolved. The CDR3 extends over 13 amino acids. Deletions cut 2 bases from V and 6 bases from J, with 11 bases between. CDR1 MNHEY and CDR2 SMNVEV come from the germline V gene (reference sequence). The CDR3: CASSLVGYREQYF. The CDR3 region has the DNA TGTGCCAGCAGTTTAGTCGGGTACCGCGAGCAGTACTTC.

The CDR3 loop is CASGTGPGTQHF. CDR3 DNA sequence: TGTGCCAGCGGGACAGGGCCCGGGACCCAGCATTTT. The chain joins TRBV28 to TRBJ1-5; 9 bases line up with TRBD1. In germline, CDR1 is MDHEN, CDR2 SYDVKM. The CDR3 length is 12 residues. V lost 8 bases to trimming and J lost 11 bases; unmatched junction nucleotides: 7.

This chain joins TRBV4-2 and TRBJ1-2; 8 nucleotides agree with TRBD1. The CDR3 consists of 17 residues. Germline CDR1 LGHNA, CDR2 YNFKEQ. Trimming removed 2 bases from V and 2 bases from J; junction bases left unmatched: 10. The CDR3 is CASSQYRGRDRNYGYTF. CDR3 DNA sequence: TGTGCCAGCAGCCAATACAGAGGCCGGGACAGGAACTATGGCTACACCTTC.

The chain employs TRBV4-3 and TRBJ1-6; 11 nucleotides agree with TRBD1. CDR1 is LGHNA and CDR2 is YSLEER in the germline V gene. CDR3 size: 17 residues. With 1 base clipped from V and 7 bases from J, the junction kept 6 bases outside the gene matches. Here the CDR3 reads CASSQGRGQGANSPLHF. The CDR3 coding sequence is TGCGCCAGCAGCCAAGGCCGAGGACAGGGGGCGAATTCACCCCTCCACTTT.